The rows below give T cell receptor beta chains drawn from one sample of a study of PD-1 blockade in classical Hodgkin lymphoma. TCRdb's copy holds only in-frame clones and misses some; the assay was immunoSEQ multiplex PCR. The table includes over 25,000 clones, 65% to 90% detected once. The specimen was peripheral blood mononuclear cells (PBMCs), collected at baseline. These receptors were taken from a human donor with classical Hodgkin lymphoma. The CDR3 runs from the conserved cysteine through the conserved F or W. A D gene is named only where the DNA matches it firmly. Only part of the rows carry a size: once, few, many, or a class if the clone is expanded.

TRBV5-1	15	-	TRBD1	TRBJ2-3	TGCGCCAGCAGCACGAGGACAGGGGGCGCAGATACGCAGTATTTT	CASSTRTGGADTQYF
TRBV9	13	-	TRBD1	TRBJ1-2	TGTGCCAGCAGCGAGGGACAGGGGTACGGCTACACCTTC	CASSEGQGYGYTF
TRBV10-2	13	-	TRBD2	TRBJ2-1	TGCGCCAGCTCGGGACTACCCTGGGGTGAGCAGTTCTTC	CASSGLPWGEQFF
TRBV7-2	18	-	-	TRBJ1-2	TGTGCCAGCAGCTCTACCCTGTCCCGGGACCGACTACGATATGGCTACACCTTC	CASSSTLSRDRLRYGYTF
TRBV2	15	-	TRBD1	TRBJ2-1	TGTGCCAGCAGTCGGACAGGGAGCTCCTACAATGAGCAGTTCTTC	CASSRTGSSYNEQFF
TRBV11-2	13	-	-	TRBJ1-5	TGTGCCAGCAGCATAGGACTTTCACAGCCCCAGCATTTT	CASSIGLSQPQHF
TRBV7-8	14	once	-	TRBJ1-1	TGTGCCAGCAGCTTAGTCCGGTTGAACACTGAAGCTTTCTTT	CASSLVRLNTEAFF
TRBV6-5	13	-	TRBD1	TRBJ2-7	TGTGCCAGTGGCTGGGACAGGGTCTACGAGCAGTACTTC	CASGWDRVYEQYF
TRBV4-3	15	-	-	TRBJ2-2	TGCGCCAGCAGCCAAGCGTCGCAGGGCACCGGGGAGCTGTTTTTT	CASSQASQGTGELFF
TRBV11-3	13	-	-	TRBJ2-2	TGTGCCAGCAGCCTAGGTAACCCCGGGGAGCTGTTTTTT	CASSLGNPGELFF
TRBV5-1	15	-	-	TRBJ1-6	TGCGCCAGCAGCTTGGGGACTGCCGATAATTCACCCCTCCACTTT	CASSLGTADNSPLHF